A selection of T cell receptor beta chains follows, all from one sample in a study of T-cell reconstitution after alpha-beta-depleted transplantation in children. TCRdb reprocessed the PCR reads with MiXCR, giving one entry per CDR3 protein. The data contain around 130,000 distinct CDR3 sequences, roughly 9% of them singletons. This material consisted of PBMCs, mostly from graft donor cells, taken 180 days after TCRalphabeta/CD19-depleted stem cell transplant. All receptors derive from a girl under three years old who had a stem cell transplant for combined immunodeficiency, so the T cells may come from the graft donor. CDR3s include the opening cysteine and the closing phenylalanine or tryptophan. A D gene is named only where the DNA matches it firmly. Expanded clones are given a class, and other clones once, few, many or no size at all.

V	D	size	J	DNA	CDR3
TRBV28	TRBD2	NA	TRBJ2-7	TGTGCCAGCAGCCTTGCCGCGGCGGGGGACTACGAGCAGTACTTC	CASSLAAAGDYEQYF
TRBV27	NA	many	TRBJ2-3	TGTGCCAGCAGTTTAGGTCTTCTTTACACAGATACGCAGTATTTT	CASSLGLLYTDTQYF
TRBV29-1	NA	many	TRBJ2-7	TGCAGCGTGGGCAGCTCCTACGAGCAGTACTTC	CSVGSSYEQYF
TRBV24-1	TRBD1	few	TRBJ2-5	TGTGCCACCAGTGATGCGACAGGGGGAGGGGAGACCCAGTACTTC	CATSDATGGGETQYF
TRBV20-1	NA	many	TRBJ2-7	TGCAGTGCTCGGAAGGCCTACGAGCAGTACTTC	CSARKAYEQYF
TRBV7-2	TRBD1	many	TRBJ2-3	TGTGCCAGCAGCTGGCAGGGGGCAGATACGCAGTATTTT	CASSWQGADTQYF
TRBV20-1	TRBD2	NA	TRBJ2-5	TGCAGTGCCCAGACTAGCACGGAGACCCAGTACTTC	CSAQTSTETQYF
TRBV19	TRBD1	few	TRBJ2-1	TGTGCCAGTAGTAACTACGGACAGGGGCCTTTCTACAATGAGCAGTTCTTC	CASSNYGQGPFYNEQFF
TRBV20-1	TRBD2	NA	TRBJ2-1	TGCAGTGCTGGTATAGCGGGGGGGCTTTTTAATGAGCAGTTCTTC	CSAGIAGGLFNEQFF
TRBV10-3	TRBD1	NA	TRBJ2-3	TGTGCCATCAGTGGCCGGGACAGGGTGCCCAATGAGAACACAGATACGCAGTATTTT	CAISGRDRVPNENTDTQYF